The 12 T cell receptor beta chains listed next were all sequenced from one sample in a study of shared clonotypes between healthy human individuals. Produced via immunoSEQ multiplex PCR; TCRdb's table is partial and in-frame only. The profile shows 1.6 million or so clones, 96% of them singletons. The sample was naive CD4+ T cells sorted from blood. Described subset: CD45RA+ positively selected. All receptors come from a man under 40 in good health.

The J gene is TRBJ1-3, the V gene TRBV6-4; D is undetermined. Germline V gene data show CDR1 as MRHNA and CDR2 as SNTAGT. V dropped 6 bases and J dropped 2 bases, with 11 bases sitting between them. This CDR3 region has 14 residues. CDR3 residues: CASSPRRPGNTIYF. In nucleotides, the CDR3 is TGTGCCAGCAGCCCTCGGAGGCCTGGAAACACCATATATTTT.

The chain joins TRBV10-1 to TRBJ2-2; the match to TRBD1 covers 7 bases. Germline loops: CDR1 WNHNN, CDR2 SYGVQD (reference sequence). V lost 4 bases to trimming and J lost 3 bases; unmatched junction nucleotides: 14. This CDR3 spans 18 amino acids. The CDR3 spells CASSAGQFLQKDTGELFF. CDR3 in DNA: TGCGCCAGCAGTGCGGGACAGTTCCTACAGAAGGACACCGGGGAGCTGTTTTTT.

Turning to this clone: Other DNA sequences in this sample translate to the same CDR3. The chain couples TRBV5-4 to TRBJ2-5; perhaps TRBD1 as D (6 bases). V shed 0 bases and J shed 1 base, with 7 bases lying between them. The germline gives CDR1 SGHNT, CDR2 YYREEE (reference sequence). The CDR3 is 14 amino acids. Written as DNA, the CDR3 is TGTGCCAGCAGCTTGGTAGGGGGCCAAGAGACCCAGTACTTC. Protein sequence: CASSLVGGQETQYF.

The chain joins TRBV27 to TRBJ2-3, with TRBD2 matching over 9 bases. This CDR3 region has 18 residues. V lost 7 bases and J lost 1; bases outside the gene matches: 15. Germline CDR1 and CDR2: MNHEY and SMNVEV (reference sequence). DNA for the CDR3: TGTGCCAGCACCCGGGTGGCTAGCGGGATTGGGCGCACAGATACGCAGTATTTT. Translation: CASTRVASGIGRTDTQYF.

This clone was observed a single time. V is TRBV2 and J is TRBJ1-3, with D perhaps TRBD1 (6 bases). The CDR3 totals 15 residues. Germline CDR1 reads SNHLY; CDR2 reads FYNNEI. V gave up 5 bases and J gave up 0 bases, with 11 bases separating them. The CDR3 reads CASSNRAISGNTIYF. CDR3 nucleotide sequence: TGTGCCAGCAGTAACAGGGCTATCTCTGGAAACACCATATATTTT. Full variable domain (remainder filled in from reference TRBV2 and TRBJ1-3): EPEVTQTPSHQVTQMGQEVILRCVPISNHLYFYWYRQILGQKVEFLVSFYNNEISEKSEIFDDQFSVERPDGSNFTLKIRSTKLEDSAMYFCASSNRAISGNTIYFGEGSWLTVV.

The J gene is TRBJ2-7, the V gene TRBV28; no firm D call. With 2 bases removed from V and 0 bases from J, the gap between germline ends came to 11 bases. Germline V gene data show CDR1 as MDHEN and CDR2 as SYDVKM. The CDR3 length is 15 residues. The CDR3 region is CASSLVPAVSYEQYF. CDR3 DNA: TGTGCCAGCAGTTTAGTCCCGGCCGTCTCCTACGAGCAGTACTTC.

The chain recombines TRBV5-4 with TRBJ2-7, with 10 nucleotides matching TRBD2. CDR3 size: 17 residues. From germline, CDR1 is SGHNT and CDR2 YYREEE (reference sequence). After removal of 0 bases from V and 4 bases from J, the junction contained 10 bases not matched to a gene. CDR3 in amino acids: CASSLEVGTSDLYEQYF. The DNA of the CDR3 is TGTGCCAGCAGCTTGGAGGTCGGGACTAGCGATTTATACGAGCAGTACTTC.

This clone appeared a single time. The chain couples TRBV11-2 to TRBJ1-1; the D gene is possibly TRBD1 (6 bases). Germline CDR1 SGHAT, CDR2 FQNNGV. V was clipped by 5 bases and J by 7 bases, with 29 bases between them. The CDR3 runs to 18 residues. The CDR3 DNA sequence: TGTGCCAGCAGCGGACGCTTAGGGGGGGCGGGTGTCCGCTATGAAGCTTTCTTT. Translation gives CASSGRLGGAGVRYEAFF.

The chain recombines TRBV29-1 with TRBJ1-2; D remains ambiguous. V dropped 5 bases and J dropped 1 base, with 5 bases sitting between them. CDR3 size: 11 residues. Per germline, CDR1 SQVTM and CDR2 ANQGSEA. This CDR3 reads CSVRFNYGYTF. CDR3 in DNA: TGCAGCGTTCGATTTAACTATGGCTACACCTTC.

This rearrangement joins TRBV28 to TRBJ1-2; D might be TRBD1 (5 bases). Trimming stripped 6 bases from V and 5 bases from J, with 13 bases between. Germline V lookup: CDR1 MDHEN, CDR2 SYDVKM. The CDR3 runs 13 residues. CDR3 DNA: TGTGCCAGCAGGGAACAGGAGCTATATGGCTACACCTTC. The encoded protein is CASREQELYGYTF.

The chain joins TRBV5-8 to TRBJ1-5; D perhaps matches TRBD1 (5 bases). CDR1 SGHTS and CDR2 YDEGEE come from the germline V gene. V was pared by 5 bases and J by 2 bases, with 14 bases between. CDR3 length: 15 residues. CDR3 residues: CASRPRGSRNQPQHF. CDR3 nucleotide sequence: TGTGCCAGCAGGCCCCGGGGCAGTCGCAATCAGCCCCAGCATTTT. Full variable domain (missing parts from reference TRBV5-8 and TRBJ1-5): EAGVTQSPTHLIKTRGQQATLRCSPISGHTSVYWYQQALGLGLQFLLWYDEGEERNRGNFPPRFSGRQFPNYSSELNVNALELEDSALYLCASRPRGSRNQPQHFGDGTRLSIL.

V usage is TRBV7-2 and J usage is TRBJ2-1, with D perhaps matching TRBD2 (6 bases). Germline CDR1 is SGHTA and CDR2 is FQGNSA. The CDR3 runs to 16 residues. Trimming cost V 1 base and J 2 bases, with 12 bases left between them. CDR3 region: CASSLEEGNPYNEQFF. The DNA for the CDR3 is TGTGCCAGCAGCTTAGAGGAGGGCAACCCCTACAATGAGCAGTTCTTC.